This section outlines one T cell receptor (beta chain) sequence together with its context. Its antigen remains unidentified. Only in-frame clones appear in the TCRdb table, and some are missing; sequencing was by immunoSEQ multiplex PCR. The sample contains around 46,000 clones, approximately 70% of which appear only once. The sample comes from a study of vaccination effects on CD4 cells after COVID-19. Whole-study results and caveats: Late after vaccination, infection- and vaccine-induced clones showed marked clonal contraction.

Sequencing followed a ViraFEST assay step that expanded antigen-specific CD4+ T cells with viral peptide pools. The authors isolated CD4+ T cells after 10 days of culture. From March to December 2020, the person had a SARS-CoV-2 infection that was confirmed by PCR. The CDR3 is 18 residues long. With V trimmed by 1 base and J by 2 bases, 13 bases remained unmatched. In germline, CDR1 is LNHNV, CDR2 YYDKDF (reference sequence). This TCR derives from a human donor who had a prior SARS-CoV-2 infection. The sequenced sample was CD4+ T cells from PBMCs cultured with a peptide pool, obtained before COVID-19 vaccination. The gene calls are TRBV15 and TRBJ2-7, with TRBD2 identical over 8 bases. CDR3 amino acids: CATSRVFTGLALTYEQYF. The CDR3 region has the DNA TGTGCCACCAGCAGAGTATTCACCGGACTAGCATTAACCTACGAGCAGTACTTC.